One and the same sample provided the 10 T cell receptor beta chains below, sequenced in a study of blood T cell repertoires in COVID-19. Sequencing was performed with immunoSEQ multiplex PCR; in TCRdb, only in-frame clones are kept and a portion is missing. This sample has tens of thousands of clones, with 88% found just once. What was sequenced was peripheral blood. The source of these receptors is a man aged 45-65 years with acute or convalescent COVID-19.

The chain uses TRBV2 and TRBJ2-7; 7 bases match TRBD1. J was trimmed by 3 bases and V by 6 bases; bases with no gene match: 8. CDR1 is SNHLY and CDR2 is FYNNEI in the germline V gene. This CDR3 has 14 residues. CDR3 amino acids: CASSEGAFHYEQYF. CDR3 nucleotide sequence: TGTGCCAGCAGCGAGGGGGCGTTTCACTACGAGCAGTACTTC.

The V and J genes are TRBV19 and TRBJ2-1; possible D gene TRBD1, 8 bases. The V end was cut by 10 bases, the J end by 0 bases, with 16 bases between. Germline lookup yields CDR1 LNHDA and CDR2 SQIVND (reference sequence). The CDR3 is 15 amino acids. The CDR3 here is CATRGDRSSYNEQFF. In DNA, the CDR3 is TGTGCCACCCGGGGGGACAGGAGCTCCTACAATGAGCAGTTCTTC.

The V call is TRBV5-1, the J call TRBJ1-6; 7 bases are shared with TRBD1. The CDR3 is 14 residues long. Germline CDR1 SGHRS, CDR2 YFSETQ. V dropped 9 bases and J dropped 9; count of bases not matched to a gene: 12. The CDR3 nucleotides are TGCGCCACCCGACAGGGTGCAGCGACTTCACCCCTCCACTTT. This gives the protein CATRQGAATSPLHF. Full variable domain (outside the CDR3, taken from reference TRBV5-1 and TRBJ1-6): KAGVTQTPRYLIKTRGQQVTLSCSPISGHRSVSWYQQTPGQGLQFLFEYFSETQRNKGNFPGRFSGRQFSNSRSEMNVSTLELGDSALYLCATRQGAATSPLHFGNGTRLTVT.

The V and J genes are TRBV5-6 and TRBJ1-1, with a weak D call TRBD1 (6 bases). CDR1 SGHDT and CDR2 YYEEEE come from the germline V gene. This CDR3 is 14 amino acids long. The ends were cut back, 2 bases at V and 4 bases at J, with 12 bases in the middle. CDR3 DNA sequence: TGTGCCAGCAGCTTTGGACAGCCGAGCACTGAAGCTTTCTTT. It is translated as CASSFGQPSTEAFF.

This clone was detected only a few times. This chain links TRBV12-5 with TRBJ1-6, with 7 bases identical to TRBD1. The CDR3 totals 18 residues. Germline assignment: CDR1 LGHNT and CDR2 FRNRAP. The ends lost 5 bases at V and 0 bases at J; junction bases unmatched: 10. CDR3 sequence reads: CASGPGRDSSSYNSPLHF. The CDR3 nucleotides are TGTGCTAGTGGTCCGGGCCGGGACAGCAGCTCCTATAATTCACCCCTCCACTTT.

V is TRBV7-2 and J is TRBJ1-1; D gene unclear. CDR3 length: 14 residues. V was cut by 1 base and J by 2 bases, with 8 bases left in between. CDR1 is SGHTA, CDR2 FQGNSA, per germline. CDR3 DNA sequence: TGTGCCAGCAGCTTAGGATGGGCCAACACTGAAGCTTTCTTT. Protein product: CASSLGWANTEAFF.

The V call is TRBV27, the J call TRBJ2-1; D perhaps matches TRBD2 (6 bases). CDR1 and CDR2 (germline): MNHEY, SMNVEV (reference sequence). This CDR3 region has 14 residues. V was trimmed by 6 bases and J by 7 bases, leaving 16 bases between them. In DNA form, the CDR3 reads TGTGCCAGCAGCGGGTCTGGAGGGTGGAATGAGCAGTTCTTC. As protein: CASSGSGGWNEQFF.

CDR3 region: CASSQVSSGGSYEQYF. The CDR3, as DNA: TGTGCCAGCAGCCAAGTGTCCAGCGGGGGTTCGTACGAGCAGTACTTC. This sequence joins TRBV4-2 and TRBJ2-7, with 8 bases aligning to TRBD2. Trimming removed 1 base from V and 4 bases from J; junction bases left unmatched: 9. Germline assignment: CDR1 LGHNA and CDR2 YNFKEQ. The CDR3 has 16 amino acids.

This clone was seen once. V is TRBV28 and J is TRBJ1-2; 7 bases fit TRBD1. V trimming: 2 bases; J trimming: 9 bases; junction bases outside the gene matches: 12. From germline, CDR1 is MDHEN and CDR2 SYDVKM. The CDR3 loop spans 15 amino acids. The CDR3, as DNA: TGTGCCAGCAGTTTAGTCGCAGGGGGTGGCAAGAGCTACACCTTC. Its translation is CASSLVAGGGKSYTF.

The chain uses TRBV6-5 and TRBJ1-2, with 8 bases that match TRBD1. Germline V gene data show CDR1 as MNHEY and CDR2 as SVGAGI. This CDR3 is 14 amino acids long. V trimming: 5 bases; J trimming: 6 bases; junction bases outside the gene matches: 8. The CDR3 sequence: CASSPSPGGDGYTF. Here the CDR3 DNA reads TGTGCCAGCAGTCCCTCCCCAGGGGGCGATGGCTACACCTTC.